These T cell receptor beta chains were read from a single sample in a study of blood T cell repertoires in COVID-19. Sequencing was performed with immunoSEQ multiplex PCR; in TCRdb, only in-frame clones are kept and a portion is missing. The sample lists over 200,000 clones; approximately 85% were seen once. The sequenced material came from peripheral blood. Source of these receptors: a human donor in a cohort sampled during active COVID-19. Both conserved end residues are part of each CDR3. The order of the fields is J gene, clone size, D gene, V gene, CDR3 DNA, CDR3 protein. The D gene is left open where the match is weak. Expanded clones get a size class; other rows say once, few or many, or leave the size out.

TRBJ2-1,NA,TRBD2,TRBV11-3,TGTGCCAGCAGCTTAGAGCTAGCGGGAGACCATGAGCAGTTCTTC,CASSLELAGDHEQFF
TRBJ1-4,once,NA,TRBV29-1,TGCAGCGTTGAATTATTTGAAAAACTGTTTTTT,CSVELFEKLFF
TRBJ1-2,NA,NA,TRBV19,TGTGCCAGTAATCTAGGGGTCTATGGCTACACCTTC,CASNLGVYGYTF
TRBJ2-7,NA,NA,TRBV6-6,TGTGCCAGCAGGCCAGGGAACTACGAGCAGTACTTC,CASRPGNYEQYF
TRBJ2-5,once,TRBD2,TRBV11-2,TGTGCCAGCAGCGGCCGACTAGCGGGAGGGGGGGAGACCCAGTACTTC,CASSGRLAGGGETQYF
TRBJ2-7,once,TRBD1,TRBV5-4,TGTGCCAGCAGCTCCTTCGACAGGGGATACAGCGAGCAGTACTTC,CASSSFDRGYSEQYF
TRBJ2-2,NA,TRBD1,TRBV27,TGTGCCAGCAGTTACCAGGGGGCGTACACCGGGGAGCTGTTTTTT,CASSYQGAYTGELFF
TRBJ2-1,NA,TRBD2,TRBV27,TGTGCCAGCTCGCGGGGGGGTAGTGAGCAGTTCTTC,CASSRGGSEQFF
TRBJ2-7,NA,NA,TRBV7-3,TGTGCCAGCAGCTTAACTAGCGGCTACGAGCAGTACTTC,CASSLTSGYEQYF
TRBJ1-1,NA,NA,TRBV30,TGTGCCTGGAGCCATCGCAGGGTCACTGAAGCTTTCTTT,CAWSHRRVTEAFF
TRBJ2-7,NA,TRBD2,TRBV9,TGTGCCAGCAGCGCCGGGACTAGCGGGGTTTACGAGCAGTACTTC,CASSAGTSGVYEQYF
TRBJ1-2,NA,NA,TRBV12-3/TRBV12-4,TGTGCCAGCATGACAGGACAAAACTATGGCTACACCTTC,CASMTGQNYGYTF
TRBJ1-1,NA,TRBD1,TRBV5-1,TGCGCCAGCAGCATAGACAGGGGTGGCACTGAAGCTTTCTTT,CASSIDRGGTEAFF
TRBJ2-3,NA,TRBD2,TRBV4-1,TGCGCCAGCAGCCAAGCTAGCGGGAGTGGGGCAGATACGCAGTATTTT,CASSQASGSGADTQYF
TRBJ2-5,NA,TRBD2,TRBV5-1,TGCGCCAGCAGCTGGGGACTAGCGGGAGTAAGTGAGACCCAGTACTTC,CASSWGLAGVSETQYF
TRBJ1-2,NA,TRBD1,TRBV19,TGTGCCAGTAGTACCCCACAGGGGGCGGCTAACTATGGCTACACCTTC,CASSTPQGAANYGYTF
TRBJ1-1,NA,NA,TRBV4-3,TGCGCCAGCAGCCAAGATTGGGGGGTCGACACTGAAGCTTTCTTT,CASSQDWGVDTEAFF
TRBJ1-4,NA,NA,TRBV6-2/TRBV6-3,TGTGCCAGCAGTTACTACCGGGAAAAACTGTTTTTT,CASSYYREKLFF
TRBJ2-7,NA,NA,TRBV7-2,TGTGCCAGCAGCTCCCGCCTATACTACGAGCAGTACTTC,CASSSRLYYEQYF
TRBJ1-3,NA,NA,TRBV6-6,TGTGCCAGCAGTTACCGCGTACAGCAAAACACCATATATTTT,CASSYRVQQNTIYF
TRBJ1-1,NA,TRBD1,TRBV4-2,TGTGCCAGCAGCCATTATACAGGGGGCGGTGAAGCTTTCTTT,CASSHYTGGGEAFF
TRBJ2-4,NA,TRBD1,TRBV6-5,TGTGCCAGCAGTTGGGACAGGATGAGGGCCAAAAACATTCAGTACTTC,CASSWDRMRAKNIQYF
TRBJ1-1,NA,NA,TRBV11-2,TGTGCCAGCAGCTCACAGGGTTGGAGCACTGAAGCTTTCTTT,CASSSQGWSTEAFF
TRBJ2-5,NA,TRBD1,TRBV5-6,TGTGCCAGCTTATCTGCAGGGACAGGGGGCTTGGAGACCCAGTACTTC,CASLSAGTGGLETQYF
TRBJ2-7,NA,TRBD2,TRBV4-1,TGCGCCAGCAGCCAAAGCGGGAGTGTGTACGAGCAGTACTTC,CASSQSGSVYEQYF
TRBJ2-7,NA,TRBD1,TRBV28,TGTGCCAGCAGTACTCGGACAGGGAATCCCTACGAGCAGTACTTC,CASSTRTGNPYEQYF
TRBJ2-7,NA,TRBD2,TRBV3-1/TRBV3-2,TGTGCCAGCAGCTTGGGACTAGCGGGAGACGAGCAGTACTTC,CASSLGLAGDEQYF
TRBJ2-7,NA,TRBD1,TRBV2,TGTGCCAGCAGGCCGGGACAGAAGACCTACGAGCAGTACTTC,CASRPGQKTYEQYF
TRBJ2-7,few,TRBD1,TRBV28,TGTGCCAGCAGTGTCATAACAGGGGGCGACGAGCAGTACTTC,CASSVITGGDEQYF
TRBJ1-2,NA,NA,TRBV24-1,TGTGCCACCAGTGATTTGAGTCGGCAGGGAACAACCTTC,CATSDLSRQGTTF
TRBJ1-5,NA,NA,TRBV23-1,TGCGCCAGCAGTCAAACTCCTCGAGGTCAGCCCCAGCATTTT,CASSQTPRGQPQHF
TRBJ2-6,NA,NA,TRBV7-2,TGTGCCAGCAGCCCCCTAGGTGGGGCCAACGTCCTGACTTTC,CASSPLGGANVLTF
TRBJ2-7,NA,TRBD2,TRBV7-3,TGTGCCAGCAGCTGGCGAGATCGACTAGCGGGAGATGTGGTGCAGTACTTC,CASSWRDRLAGDVVQYF
TRBJ1-1,once,TRBD1,TRBV30,TGTGCCTGGAGTGCCCCACAGGGGCCAGGGGCTCAAGCTTTCTTT,CAWSAPQGPGAQAFF
TRBJ1-2,NA,NA,TRBV6-6,TGTGCCAGCAGATCTCAGGGTGATGGCTACACCTTC,CASRSQGDGYTF
TRBJ1-2,NA,TRBD1,TRBV7-2,TGTGCCAGCAGCTTGTCCCGACAGGGTGGGAATGGCTACACCTTC,CASSLSRQGGNGYTF
TRBJ2-7,NA,TRBD1,TRBV7-9,TGTGCCAGCAGCCCGGGCCTCGGGACAGCTACCTACGAGCAGTACTTC,CASSPGLGTATYEQYF
TRBJ1-4,NA,NA,TRBV7-2,TGTGCCAGCAGGTTACGACCCGGGAAGGAAAAACTGTTTTTT,CASRLRPGKEKLFF
TRBJ2-3,NA,TRBD2,TRBV6-4,TGTGCCAGCAGTGACGGGAGCGGGAACGCAGATACGCAGTATTTT,CASSDGSGNADTQYF
TRBJ2-5,NA,NA,TRBV10-3,TGTGCCATCAGTGAGTCGCAGGTGAGCCAAGAGACCCAGTACTTC,CAISESQVSQETQYF
TRBJ2-7,NA,TRBD2,TRBV5-6,TGTGCCAGCAGCTTAGCGGGGGGGCTTGAGCAGTACTTC,CASSLAGGLEQYF